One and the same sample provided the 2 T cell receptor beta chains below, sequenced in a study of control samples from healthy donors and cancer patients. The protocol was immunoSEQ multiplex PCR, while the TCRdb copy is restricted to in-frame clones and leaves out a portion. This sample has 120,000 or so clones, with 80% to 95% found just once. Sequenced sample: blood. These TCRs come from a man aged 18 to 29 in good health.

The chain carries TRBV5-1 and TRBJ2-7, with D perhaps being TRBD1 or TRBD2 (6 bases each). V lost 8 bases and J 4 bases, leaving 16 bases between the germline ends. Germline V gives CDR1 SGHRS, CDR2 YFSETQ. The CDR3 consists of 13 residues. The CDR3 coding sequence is TGCGCCAGTAGCATGGGGGGCCATTACGAGCAGTACTTC. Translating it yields CASSMGGHYEQYF.

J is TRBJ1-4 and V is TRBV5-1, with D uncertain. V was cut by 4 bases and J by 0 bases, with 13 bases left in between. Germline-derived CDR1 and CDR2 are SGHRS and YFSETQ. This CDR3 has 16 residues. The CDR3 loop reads CASSPLDRSTNEKLFF. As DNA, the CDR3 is TGCGCCAGCAGCCCCCTAGACCGATCAACTAATGAAAAACTGTTTTTT.